This TCR beta chain was captured by sequencing in a study of shared clonotypes between healthy human individuals. Study-wide points: Rarefaction curves obtained for sorted subsets showed sequencing incomplete despite large depth. In general, naive subsets displayed greater estimated richness than memory subsets did.

Produced via immunoSEQ multiplex PCR; TCRdb's table is partial and in-frame only. The table records about 2.3 million clones, 85% to 95% of them present only once. Note on this clone: The antigen remains undetermined.

What was sequenced was naive CD4+ T cells from PBMCs. The subset here: CD45RA+ positively selected. This sequence was found in a man aged 18 to 29 in good health. Some clones in this sample may be carry-over from other donors' samples.

CDR3 region: CAWTGTGSTEAFF. The CDR3 bases are TGTGCCTGGACCGGGACAGGGTCGACTGAAGCTTTCTTT. This chain uses TRBV30 with TRBJ1-1, with TRBD1 matching over 9 bases. Trimming took 4 bases from V and 5 from J; bases not matched to a gene: 5. This CDR3 is built from 13 residues. The germline gives CDR1 GTSNPN, CDR2 SVGIG (reference sequence). Full variable domain (rest looked up from reference TRBV30 and TRBJ1-1): SQTIHQWPATLVQPVGSPLSLECTVEGTSNPNLYWYRQAAGRGLQLLFYSVGIGQISSEVPQNLSASRPQDRQFILSSKKLLLSDSGFYLCAWTGTGSTEAFFGQGTRLTVV.